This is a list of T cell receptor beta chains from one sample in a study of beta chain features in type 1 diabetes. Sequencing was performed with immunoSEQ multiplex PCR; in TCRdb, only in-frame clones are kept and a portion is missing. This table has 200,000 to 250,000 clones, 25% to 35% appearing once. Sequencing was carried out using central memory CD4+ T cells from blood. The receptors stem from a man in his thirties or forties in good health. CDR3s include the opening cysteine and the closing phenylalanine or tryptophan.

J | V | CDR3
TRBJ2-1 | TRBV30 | CAWRRTGATYNEQFF
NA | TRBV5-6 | CASSWGNYEQYF
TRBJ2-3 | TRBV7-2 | CASSQRADTQYF
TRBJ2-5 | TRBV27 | CASSPLTGAQETQYF
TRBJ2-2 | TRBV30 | CAWKMKGTTGELFF
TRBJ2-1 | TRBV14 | CASSQELGRNEQFF
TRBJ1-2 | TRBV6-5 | CASSYSGQGTYGYTF
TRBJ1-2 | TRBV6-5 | CASSKGPANYGYTF
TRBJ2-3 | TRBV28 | CASSFPGTGTDTQYF
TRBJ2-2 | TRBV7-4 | CASSRDRNTGELFF
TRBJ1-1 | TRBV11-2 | CASSHSRVGNTEAFF
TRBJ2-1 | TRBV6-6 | CASSPLGTIYNEQFF
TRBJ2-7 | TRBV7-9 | CASSSRLAGDYEQYF
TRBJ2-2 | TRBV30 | CAWSENSNTGELFF
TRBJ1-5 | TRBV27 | CASTLSNQPQHF
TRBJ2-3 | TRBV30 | CAWGPTGVNTQYF
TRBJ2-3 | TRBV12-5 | CASGPEDTQYF
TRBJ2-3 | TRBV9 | CASSKEGLSTDTQYF
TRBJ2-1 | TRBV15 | CATGTVHNEQFF
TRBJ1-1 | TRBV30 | CAWGHSNTEAFF
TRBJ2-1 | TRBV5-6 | CASSSQGKQFF
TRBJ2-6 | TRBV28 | CASSDFPGQSSGANVLTF
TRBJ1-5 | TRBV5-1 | CASSLDLNQPQHF
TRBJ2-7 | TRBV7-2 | CASSFRTGEQYF
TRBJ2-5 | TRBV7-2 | CASSLAARRQETQYF
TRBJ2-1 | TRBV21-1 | CASSTGRPHQGPFF
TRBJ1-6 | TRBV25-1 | CASSRDSALLDF
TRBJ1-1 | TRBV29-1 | CSVDAREGRTEAFF
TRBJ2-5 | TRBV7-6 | CASSSPRSSQETQYF